This T cell receptor (beta chain) is drawn from a study of neoadjuvant anti-PD-1 for oral cavity cancer. The overall study: Nivolumab at 3 mg/kg was mostly given biweekly, three to four doses, pre-surgery. Patients without progression got a fourth dose around day 43. Study outcomes and limitations: Treg/Th17 ratio rose with pretreatment blood and fell with post-treatment tumor TCRbeta clonality.

These newly diagnosed stage II-IVA oral cavity squamous cell carcinoma patients had no prior systemic or radiation treatment. Comments on this clone: Its antigen remains unknown.

Profiled with immunoSEQ multiplex PCR; TCRdb holds only in-frame clones, not every one. The sample has roughly 67,000 clones, around 82% seen once. Looked up from germline, CDR1 is MNHEY and CDR2 is SMNVEV (reference sequence). The CDR3 covers 15 residues. V was pared by 5 bases and J by 7 bases, with 15 bases between. The source was PBMCs, collected before nivolumab (anti-PD-1) treatment. This TCR was sampled from a person aged 40 to 85 with oral cavity squamous cell carcinoma. The rearrangement uses TRBV27 and TRBJ1-6; tentative D call: TRBD1 (5 bases). CDR3 residues: CASSVGAGGNSPLHF. In DNA, the CDR3 is TGTGCCAGCAGTGTAGGGGCAGGAGGAAATTCACCCCTCCACTTT.